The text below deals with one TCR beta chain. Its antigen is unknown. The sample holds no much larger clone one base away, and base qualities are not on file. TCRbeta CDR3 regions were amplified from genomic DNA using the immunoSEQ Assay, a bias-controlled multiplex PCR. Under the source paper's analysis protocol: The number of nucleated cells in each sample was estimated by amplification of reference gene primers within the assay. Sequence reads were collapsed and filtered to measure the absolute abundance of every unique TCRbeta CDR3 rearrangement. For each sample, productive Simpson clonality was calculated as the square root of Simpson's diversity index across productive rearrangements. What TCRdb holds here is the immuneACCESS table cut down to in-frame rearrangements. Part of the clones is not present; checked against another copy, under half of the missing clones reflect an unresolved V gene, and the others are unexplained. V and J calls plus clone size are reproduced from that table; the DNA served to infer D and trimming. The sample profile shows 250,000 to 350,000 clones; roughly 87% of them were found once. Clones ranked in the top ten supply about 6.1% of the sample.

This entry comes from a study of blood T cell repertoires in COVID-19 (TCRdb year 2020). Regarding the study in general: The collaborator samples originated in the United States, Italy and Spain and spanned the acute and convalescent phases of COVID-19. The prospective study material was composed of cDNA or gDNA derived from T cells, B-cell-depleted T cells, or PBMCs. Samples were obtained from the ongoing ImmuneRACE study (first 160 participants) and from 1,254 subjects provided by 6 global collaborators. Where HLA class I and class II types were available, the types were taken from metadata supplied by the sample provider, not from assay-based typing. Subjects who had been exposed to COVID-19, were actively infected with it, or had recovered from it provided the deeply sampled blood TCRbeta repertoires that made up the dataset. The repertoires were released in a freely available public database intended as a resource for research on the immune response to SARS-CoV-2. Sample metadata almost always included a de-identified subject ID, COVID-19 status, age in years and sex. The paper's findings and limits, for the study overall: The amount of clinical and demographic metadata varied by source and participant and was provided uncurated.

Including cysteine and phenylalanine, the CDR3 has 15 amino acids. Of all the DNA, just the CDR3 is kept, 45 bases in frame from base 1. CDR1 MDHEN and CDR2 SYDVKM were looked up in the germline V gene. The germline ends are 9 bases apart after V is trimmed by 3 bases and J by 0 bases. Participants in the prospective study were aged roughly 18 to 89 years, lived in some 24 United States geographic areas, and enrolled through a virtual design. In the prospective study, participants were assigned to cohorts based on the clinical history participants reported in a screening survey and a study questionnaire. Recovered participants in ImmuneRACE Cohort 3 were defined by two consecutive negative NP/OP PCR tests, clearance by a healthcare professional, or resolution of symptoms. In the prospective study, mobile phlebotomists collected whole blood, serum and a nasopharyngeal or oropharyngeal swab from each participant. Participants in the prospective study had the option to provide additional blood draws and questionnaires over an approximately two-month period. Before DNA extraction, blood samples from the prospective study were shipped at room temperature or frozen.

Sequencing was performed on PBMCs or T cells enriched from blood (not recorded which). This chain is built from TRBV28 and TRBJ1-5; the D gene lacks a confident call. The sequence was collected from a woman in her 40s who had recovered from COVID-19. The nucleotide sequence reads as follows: TGTGCCAGCAGTTTCTCACAGTATAGCAATCAGCCCCAGCATTTT. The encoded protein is CASSFSQYSNQPQHF.